Sequencing of this T cell receptor beta chain was carried out in a study of T cell responses to AZD1222 COVID-19 vaccine. Sequencing was performed with immunoSEQ multiplex PCR; in TCRdb, only in-frame clones are kept and a portion is missing. The table lists roughly 100,000 clones, around 80% of them singletons. V shed 5 bases and J 2 bases; nucleotides not matched to a gene: 3. The CDR3 is 15 amino acids. The germline CDR1 and CDR2 sequences are SGHNT and YENEEA. As for this clone: Its antigen is as yet unknown.

Study results and caveats: Sampling that yielded the repertoires occurred only after the peak T cell response.

The TCR was taken from an adult in good health. The source material was peripheral blood, sampled on day 0 of AZD1222 vaccination. The V and J genes are TRBV11-3 and TRBJ2-2; 9 bases fit TRBD1. CDR3 sequence: CASSRGQGNTGELFF. CDR3 DNA sequence: TGTGCCAGCAGCAGGGGACAGGGAAACACCGGGGAGCTGTTTTTT.